This TCR beta chain was sequenced for a study of T cells in Graves' hyperthyroidism and ophthalmopathy. Study-level background: Peripheral blood was drawn at first diagnosis, prior to all treatment.

This clonotype has ten or more counts. Its antigen is undetermined. The patients, who ranged from 18 to 65 in age, presented with newly diagnosed hyperthyroidism lasting under 2 months. Used for diagnoses were clinical symptoms, serum thyroxine and TRAb, thyroid ultrasound and orbital computed tomography. The investigators amplified TCR beta CDR3 regions from RNA transcripts. A first-round RT-PCR of the TCR CDR3 used the HTBI primer set. MiXCR, applied by TCRdb to the multiplex PCR reads, yields one record per CDR3 protein. The table lists under 350,000 distinct CDR3 sequences, under 25% of them singletons, with roughly 52% in the top ten. This CDR3 region has 16 residues. The ends were cut back, 4 bases at V and 8 bases at J, with 22 bases in the middle. Per germline, CDR1 SGHRS and CDR2 YFSETQ. Study results and caveats: Blood also contained most expanded thyroid clonotypes above 0.001.

This chain links TRBV5-1 with TRBJ2-1; D is tentatively TRBD1 or TRBD2 (6 bases each). Specimen: blood. The clonotype comes from a woman aged 50 to 60 with Graves' hyperthyroidism. CDR3 residues: CASSPGAASPQYEQFF. The CDR3 coding sequence is TGCGCCAGCAGCCCGGGGGCCGCATCACCCCAATATGAGCAGTTCTTC.